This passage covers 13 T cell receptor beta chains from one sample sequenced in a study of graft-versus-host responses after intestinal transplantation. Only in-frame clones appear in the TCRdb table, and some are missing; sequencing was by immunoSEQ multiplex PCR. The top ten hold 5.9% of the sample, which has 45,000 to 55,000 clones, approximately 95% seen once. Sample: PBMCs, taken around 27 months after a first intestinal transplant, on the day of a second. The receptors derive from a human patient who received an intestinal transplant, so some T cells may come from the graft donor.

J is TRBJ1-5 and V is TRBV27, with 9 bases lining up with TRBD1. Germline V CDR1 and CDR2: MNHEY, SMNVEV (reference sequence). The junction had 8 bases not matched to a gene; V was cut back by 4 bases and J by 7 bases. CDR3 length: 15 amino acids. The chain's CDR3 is CASSSGTGYRQPQHF. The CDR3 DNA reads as TGTGCCAGCAGTTCCGGGACAGGGTATCGACAGCCCCAGCATTTT.

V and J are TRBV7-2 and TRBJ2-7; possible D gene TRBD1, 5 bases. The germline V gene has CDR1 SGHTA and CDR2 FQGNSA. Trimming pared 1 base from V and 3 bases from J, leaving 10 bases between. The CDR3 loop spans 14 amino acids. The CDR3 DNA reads TGTGCCAGCAGCTTAGAAGGGGCAGTCTACGAGCAGTACTTC. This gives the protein CASSLEGAVYEQYF. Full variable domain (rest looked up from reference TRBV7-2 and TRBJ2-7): GAGVSQSPSNKVTEKGKDVELRCDPISGHTALYWYRQSLGQGLEFLIYFQGNSAPDKSGLPSDRFSAERTGGSVSTLTIQRTQQEDSAVYLCASSLEGAVYEQYFGPGTRLTVT.

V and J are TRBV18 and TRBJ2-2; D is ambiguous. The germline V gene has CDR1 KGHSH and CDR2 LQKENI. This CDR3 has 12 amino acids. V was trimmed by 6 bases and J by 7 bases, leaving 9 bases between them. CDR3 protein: CASSNTGGELFF. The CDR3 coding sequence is TGTGCCAGCTCCAACACGGGCGGGGAGCTGTTTTTT.

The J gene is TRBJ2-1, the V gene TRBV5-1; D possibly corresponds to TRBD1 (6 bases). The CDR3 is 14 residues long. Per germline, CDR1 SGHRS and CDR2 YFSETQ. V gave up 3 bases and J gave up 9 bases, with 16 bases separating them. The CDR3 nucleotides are TGCGCCAGCAGCTCCCAGGGGCAATTTGTTGAGCAGTTCTTC. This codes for CASSSQGQFVEQFF.

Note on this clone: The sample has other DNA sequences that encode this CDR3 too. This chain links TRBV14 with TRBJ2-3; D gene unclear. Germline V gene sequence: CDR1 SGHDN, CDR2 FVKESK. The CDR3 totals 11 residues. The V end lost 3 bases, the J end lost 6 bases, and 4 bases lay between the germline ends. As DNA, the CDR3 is TGTGCCAGCAGCCATTCGGATACGCAGTATTTT. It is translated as CASSHSDTQYF. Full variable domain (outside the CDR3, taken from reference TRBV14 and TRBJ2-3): EAGVTQFPSHSVIEKGQTVTLRCDPISGHDNLYWYRRVMGKEIKFLLHFVKESKQDESGMPNNRFLAERTGGTYSTLKVQPAELEDSGVYFCASSHSDTQYFGPGTRLTVL.

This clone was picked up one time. Here the CDR3 DNA reads TGTGCCAGCAGCTTACTAGCGGGAGACCCCACCGGGGAGCTGTTTTTT. Its translation: CASSLLAGDPTGELFF. The V gene is TRBV11-2, the J gene TRBJ2-2, with TRBD2 matching 10 bases. The ends lost 2 bases at V and 4 bases at J; junction bases unmatched: 4. Germline CDR1 SGHAT, CDR2 FQNNGV. This CDR3 is 16 amino acids long.

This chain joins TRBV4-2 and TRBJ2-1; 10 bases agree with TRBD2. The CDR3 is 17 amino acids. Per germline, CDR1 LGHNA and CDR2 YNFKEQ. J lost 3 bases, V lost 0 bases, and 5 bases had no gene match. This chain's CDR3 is CASSQDEGLARYNEQFF. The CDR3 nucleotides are TGTGCCAGCAGCCAAGATGAGGGACTAGCGCGCTACAATGAGCAGTTCTTC.

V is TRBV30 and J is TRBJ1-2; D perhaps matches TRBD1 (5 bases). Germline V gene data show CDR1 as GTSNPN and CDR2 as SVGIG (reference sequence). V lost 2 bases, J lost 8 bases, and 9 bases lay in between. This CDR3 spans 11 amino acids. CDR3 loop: CAWSSTDGYTF. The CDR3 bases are TGTGCCTGGAGTTCGACAGACGGCTACACCTTC.

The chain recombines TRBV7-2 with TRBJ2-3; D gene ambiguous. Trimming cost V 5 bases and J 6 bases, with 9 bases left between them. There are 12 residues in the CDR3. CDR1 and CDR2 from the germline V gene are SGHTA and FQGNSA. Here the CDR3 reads CASSPYGDTQYF. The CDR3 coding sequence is TGTGCCAGCAGCCCGTACGGTGATACGCAGTATTTT.

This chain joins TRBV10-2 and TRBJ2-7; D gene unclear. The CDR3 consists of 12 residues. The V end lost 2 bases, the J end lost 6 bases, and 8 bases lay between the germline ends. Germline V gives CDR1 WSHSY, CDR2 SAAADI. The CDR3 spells CASSEPWGEQYF. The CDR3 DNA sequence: TGCGCCAGCAGTGAGCCTTGGGGCGAGCAGTACTTC.

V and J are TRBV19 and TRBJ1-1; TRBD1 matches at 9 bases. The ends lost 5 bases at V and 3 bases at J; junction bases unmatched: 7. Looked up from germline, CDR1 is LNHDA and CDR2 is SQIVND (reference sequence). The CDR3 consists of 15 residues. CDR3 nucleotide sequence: TGTGCCAGTAGTGTACAGGGGGCCGAGGACACTGAAGCTTTCTTT. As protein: CASSVQGAEDTEAFF.

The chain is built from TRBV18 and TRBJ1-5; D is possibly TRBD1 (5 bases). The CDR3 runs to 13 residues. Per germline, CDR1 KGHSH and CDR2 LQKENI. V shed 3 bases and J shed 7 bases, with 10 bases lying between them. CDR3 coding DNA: TGTGCCAGCTCACCGGCAGGGTCACAGCCCCAGCATTTT. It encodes CASSPAGSQPQHF. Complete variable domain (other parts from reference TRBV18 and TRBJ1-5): NAGVMQNPRHLVRRRGQEARLRCSPMKGHSHVYWYRQLPEEGLKFMVYLQKENIIDESGMPKERFSAEFPKEGPSILRIQQVVRGDSAAYFCASSPAGSQPQHFGDGTRLSIL.

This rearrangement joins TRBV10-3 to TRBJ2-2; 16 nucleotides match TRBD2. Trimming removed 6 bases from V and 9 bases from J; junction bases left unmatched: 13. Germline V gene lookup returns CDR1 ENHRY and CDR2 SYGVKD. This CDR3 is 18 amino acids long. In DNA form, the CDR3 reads TGTGCCATCAGGTTGGTAGGGGGACTAGCGGGAGGGGAAAGGGAGCTGTTTTTT. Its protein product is CAIRLVGGLAGGERELFF.